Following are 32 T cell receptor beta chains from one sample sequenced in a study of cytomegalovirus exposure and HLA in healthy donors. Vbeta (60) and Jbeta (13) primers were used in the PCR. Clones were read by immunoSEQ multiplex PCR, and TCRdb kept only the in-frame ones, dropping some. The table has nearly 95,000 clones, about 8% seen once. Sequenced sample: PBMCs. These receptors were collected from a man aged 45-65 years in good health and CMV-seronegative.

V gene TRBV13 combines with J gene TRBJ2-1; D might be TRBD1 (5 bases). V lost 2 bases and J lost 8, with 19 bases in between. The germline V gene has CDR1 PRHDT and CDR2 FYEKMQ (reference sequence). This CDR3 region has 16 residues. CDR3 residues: CASSLIRQPLSDEQFF. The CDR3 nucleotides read TGTGCCAGCAGCTTAATACGACAGCCCTTATCCGATGAGCAGTTCTTC. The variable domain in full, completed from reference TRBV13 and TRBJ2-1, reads AAGVIQSPRHLIKEKRETATLKCYPIPRHDTVYWYQQGPGQDPQFLISFYEKMQSDKGSIPDRFSAQQFSDYHSELNMSSLELGDSALYFCASSLIRQPLSDEQFFGPGTRLTVL.

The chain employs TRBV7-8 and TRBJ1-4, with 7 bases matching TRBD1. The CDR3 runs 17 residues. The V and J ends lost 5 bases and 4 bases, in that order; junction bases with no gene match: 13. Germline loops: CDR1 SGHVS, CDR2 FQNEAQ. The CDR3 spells CASSRILTGWGNEKLFF. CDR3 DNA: TGTGCCAGCAGCCGGATTCTGACAGGGTGGGGTAATGAAAAACTGTTTTTT. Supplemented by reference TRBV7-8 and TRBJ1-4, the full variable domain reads GAGVSQSPRYKVAKRGQDVALRCDPISGHVSLFWYQQALGQGPEFLTYFQNEAQLDKSGLPSDRFFAERPEGSVSTLKIQRTQQEDSAVYLCASSRILTGWGNEKLFFGSGTQLSVL.

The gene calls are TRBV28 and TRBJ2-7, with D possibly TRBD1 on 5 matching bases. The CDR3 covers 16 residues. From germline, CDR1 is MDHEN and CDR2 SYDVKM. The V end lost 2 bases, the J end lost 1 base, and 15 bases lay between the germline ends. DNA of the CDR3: TGTGCCAGCAGTTTAGGTGGCAGGGTACTATCCTACGAGCAGTACTTC. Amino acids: CASSLGGRVLSYEQYF.

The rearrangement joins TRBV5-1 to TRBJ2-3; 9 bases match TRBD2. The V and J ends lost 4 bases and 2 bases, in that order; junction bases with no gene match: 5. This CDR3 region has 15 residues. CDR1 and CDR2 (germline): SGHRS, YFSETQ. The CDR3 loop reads CASSPGLANTDTQYF. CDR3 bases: TGCGCCAGCAGCCCCGGACTAGCGAACACAGATACGCAGTATTTT.

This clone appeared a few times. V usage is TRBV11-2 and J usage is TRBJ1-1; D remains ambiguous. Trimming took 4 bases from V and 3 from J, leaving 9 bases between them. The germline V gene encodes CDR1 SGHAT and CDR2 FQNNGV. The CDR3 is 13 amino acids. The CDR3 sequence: CASSSPRYTEAFF. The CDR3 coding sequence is TGTGCCAGCAGCTCCCCGAGGTACACTGAAGCTTTCTTT.

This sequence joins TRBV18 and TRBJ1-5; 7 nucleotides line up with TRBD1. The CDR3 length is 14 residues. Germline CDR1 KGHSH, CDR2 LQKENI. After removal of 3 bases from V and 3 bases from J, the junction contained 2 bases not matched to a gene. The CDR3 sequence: CASSPGQSNQPQHF. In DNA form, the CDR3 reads TGTGCCAGCTCACCGGGACAGTCCAATCAGCCCCAGCATTTT.

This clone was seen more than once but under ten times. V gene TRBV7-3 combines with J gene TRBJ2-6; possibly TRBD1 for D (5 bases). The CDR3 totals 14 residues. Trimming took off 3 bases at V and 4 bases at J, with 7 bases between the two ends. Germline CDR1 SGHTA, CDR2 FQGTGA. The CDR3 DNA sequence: TGTGCCAGCAGCTTCCAGGGAGGGGCCAACGTCCTGACTTTC. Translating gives CASSFQGGANVLTF.

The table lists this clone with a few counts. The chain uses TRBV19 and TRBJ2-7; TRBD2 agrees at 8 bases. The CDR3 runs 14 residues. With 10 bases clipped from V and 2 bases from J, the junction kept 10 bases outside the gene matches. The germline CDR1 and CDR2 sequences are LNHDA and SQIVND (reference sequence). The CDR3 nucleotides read TGTGCCACCCGACCGGGAGGGCGAACCTACGAGCAGTACTTC. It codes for CATRPGGRTYEQYF.

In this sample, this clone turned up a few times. This CDR3 is CASIGTGISYEQYF. The CDR3 nucleotides read TGTGCCAGCATCGGGACAGGGATATCCTACGAGCAGTACTTC. The chain is built from TRBV2 and TRBJ2-7, with 9 bases aligning to TRBD1. Germline V lookup: CDR1 SNHLY, CDR2 FYNNEI. V was pared by 7 bases and J by 1 base, with 5 bases of the junction left unmatched. The CDR3 loop spans 14 amino acids. Full variable domain (missing parts from reference TRBV2 and TRBJ2-7): EPEVTQTPSHQVTQMGQEVILRCVPISNHLYFYWYRQILGQKVEFLVSFYNNEISEKSEIFDDQFSVERPDGSNFTLKIRSTKLEDSAMYFCASIGTGISYEQYFGPGTRLTVT.

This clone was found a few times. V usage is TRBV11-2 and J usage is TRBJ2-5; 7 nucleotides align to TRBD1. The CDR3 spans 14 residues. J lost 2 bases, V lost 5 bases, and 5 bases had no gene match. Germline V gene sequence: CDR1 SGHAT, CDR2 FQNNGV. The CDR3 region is CASSPRTGQETQYF. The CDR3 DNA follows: TGTGCCAGCAGCCCCAGGACAGGACAAGAGACCCAGTACTTC.

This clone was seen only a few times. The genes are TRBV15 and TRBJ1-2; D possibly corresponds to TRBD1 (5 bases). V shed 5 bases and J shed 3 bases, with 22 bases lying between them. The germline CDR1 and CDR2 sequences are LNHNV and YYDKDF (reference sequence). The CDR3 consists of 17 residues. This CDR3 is CATSERSGTSGDYGYTF. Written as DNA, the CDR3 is TGTGCCACCAGCGAACGGTCCGGGACGTCGGGGGACTATGGCTACACCTTC.

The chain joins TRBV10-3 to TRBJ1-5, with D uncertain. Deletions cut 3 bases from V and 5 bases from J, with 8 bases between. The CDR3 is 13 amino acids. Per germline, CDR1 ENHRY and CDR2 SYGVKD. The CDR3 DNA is TGTGCCATCAGTGACAGGTGGGATCAGCCCCAGCATTTT. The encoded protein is CAISDRWDQPQHF.

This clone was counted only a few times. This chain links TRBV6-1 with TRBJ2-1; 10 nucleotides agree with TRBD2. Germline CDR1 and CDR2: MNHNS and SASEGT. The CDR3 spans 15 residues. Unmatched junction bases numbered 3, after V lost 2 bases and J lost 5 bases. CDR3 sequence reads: CASSELAGAHNEQFF. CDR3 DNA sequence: TGTGCCAGCAGTGAACTAGCGGGGGCCCACAATGAGCAGTTCTTC.

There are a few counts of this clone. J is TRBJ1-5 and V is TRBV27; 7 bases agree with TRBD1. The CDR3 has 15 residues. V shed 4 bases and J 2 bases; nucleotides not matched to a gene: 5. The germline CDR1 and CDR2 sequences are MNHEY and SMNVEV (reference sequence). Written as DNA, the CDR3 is TGTGCCAGCAGTTCAGGGGGTTTCGGCAATCAGCCCCAGCATTTT. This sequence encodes CASSSGGFGNQPQHF.

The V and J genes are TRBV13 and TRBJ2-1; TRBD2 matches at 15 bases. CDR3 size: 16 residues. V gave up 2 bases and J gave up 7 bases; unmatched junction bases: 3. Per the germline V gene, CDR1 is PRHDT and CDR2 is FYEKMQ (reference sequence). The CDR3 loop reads CASSLPGTSGRNEQFF. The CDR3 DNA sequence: TGTGCCAGCAGCTTACCCGGGACTAGCGGGAGGAATGAGCAGTTCTTC.

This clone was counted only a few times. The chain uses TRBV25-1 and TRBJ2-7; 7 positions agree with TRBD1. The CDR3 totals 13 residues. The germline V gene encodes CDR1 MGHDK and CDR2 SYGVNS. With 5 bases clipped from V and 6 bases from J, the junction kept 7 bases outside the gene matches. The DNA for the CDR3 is TGTGCCAGCAGTAATAGGGGGCAGGGCGAGCAGTACTTC. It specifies CASSNRGQGEQYF.

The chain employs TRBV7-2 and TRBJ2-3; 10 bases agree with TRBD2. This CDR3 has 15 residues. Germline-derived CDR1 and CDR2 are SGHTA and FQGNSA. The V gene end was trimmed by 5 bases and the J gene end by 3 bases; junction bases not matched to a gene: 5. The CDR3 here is CASSQRGGRTDTQYF. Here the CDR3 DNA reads TGTGCCAGCAGCCAGCGGGGGGGTAGGACAGATACGCAGTATTTT.

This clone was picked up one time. The CDR3 loop reads CASSQGQGSYEQYF. CDR3 in DNA: TGTGCCAGCTCACAGGGACAGGGTAGCTACGAGCAGTACTTC. This chain uses TRBV18 with TRBJ2-7, with 9 bases fitting TRBD1. Germline CDR1 is KGHSH and CDR2 is LQKENI. V gave up 4 bases and J gave up 3 bases; unmatched junction bases: 4. This CDR3 contains 14 residues.

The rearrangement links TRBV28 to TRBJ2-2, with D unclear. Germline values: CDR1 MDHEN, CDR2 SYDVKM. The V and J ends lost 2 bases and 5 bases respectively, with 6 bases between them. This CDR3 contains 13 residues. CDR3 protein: CASSLVTTGELFF. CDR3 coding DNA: TGTGCCAGCAGTTTAGTCACTACCGGGGAGCTGTTTTTT.

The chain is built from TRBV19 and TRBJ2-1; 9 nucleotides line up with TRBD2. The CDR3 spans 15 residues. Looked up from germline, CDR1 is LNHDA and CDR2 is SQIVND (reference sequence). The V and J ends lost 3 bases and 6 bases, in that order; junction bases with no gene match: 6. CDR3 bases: TGTGCCAGTAGTATTTATGGAGCGGGGGGCAATGAGCAGTTCTTC. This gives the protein CASSIYGAGGNEQFF.

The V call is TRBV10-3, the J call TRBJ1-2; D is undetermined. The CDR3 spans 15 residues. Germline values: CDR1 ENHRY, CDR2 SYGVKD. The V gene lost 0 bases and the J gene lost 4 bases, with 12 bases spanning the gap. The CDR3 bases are TGTGCCATCAGTGAGTCGTCGGTTTCGGGCTATGGCTACACCTTC. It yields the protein CAISESSVSGYGYTF.

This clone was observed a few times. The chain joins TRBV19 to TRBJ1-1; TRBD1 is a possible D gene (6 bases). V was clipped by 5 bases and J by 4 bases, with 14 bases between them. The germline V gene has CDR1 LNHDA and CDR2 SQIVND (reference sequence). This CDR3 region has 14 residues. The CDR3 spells CASSPLGGATEAFF. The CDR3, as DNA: TGTGCCAGTAGTCCGCTGGGGGGGGCCACTGAAGCTTTCTTT.

In DNA form, the CDR3 reads TGTGCCAGCTCGCCCCCCCAGGGAAACACCATATATTTT. It codes for CASSPPQGNTIYF. The chain couples TRBV18 to TRBJ1-3, with D uncertain. Trimming took off 6 bases at V and 4 bases at J, with 10 bases between the two ends. Germline-derived CDR1 and CDR2 are KGHSH and LQKENI. The CDR3 is 13 residues long.

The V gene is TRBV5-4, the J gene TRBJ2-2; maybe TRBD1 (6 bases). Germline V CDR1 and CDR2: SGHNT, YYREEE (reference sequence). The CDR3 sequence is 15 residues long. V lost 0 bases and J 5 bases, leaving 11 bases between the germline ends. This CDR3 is CASSLVGTFTGELFF. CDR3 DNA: TGTGCCAGCAGCTTGGTTGGGACATTTACCGGGGAGCTGTTTTTT. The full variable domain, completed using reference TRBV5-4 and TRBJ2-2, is ETGVTQSPTHLIKTRGQQVTLRCSSQSGHNTVSWYQQALGQGPQFIFQYYREEENGRGNFPPRFSGLQFPNYSSELNVNALELDDSALYLCASSLVGTFTGELFFGEGSRLTVL.

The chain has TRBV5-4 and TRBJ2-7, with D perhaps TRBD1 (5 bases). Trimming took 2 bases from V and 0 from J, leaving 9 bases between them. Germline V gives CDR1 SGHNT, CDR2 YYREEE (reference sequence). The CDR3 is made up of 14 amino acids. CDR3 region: CASSFIDSSYEQYF. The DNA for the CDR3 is TGTGCCAGCAGCTTTATTGACAGCTCCTACGAGCAGTACTTC.

CDR3 coding DNA: TGTGCCAGCAGCCTCCGGACAGTCCAAAGCGATACGCAGTATTTT. Translating it yields CASSLRTVQSDTQYF. The rearrangement joins TRBV5-4 to TRBJ2-3, with TRBD1 as a possible D gene (6 bases). V was trimmed by 4 bases and J by 6 bases, leaving 18 bases between them. Germline CDR1 and CDR2: SGHNT and YYREEE (reference sequence). The length of the CDR3 is 15 residues.

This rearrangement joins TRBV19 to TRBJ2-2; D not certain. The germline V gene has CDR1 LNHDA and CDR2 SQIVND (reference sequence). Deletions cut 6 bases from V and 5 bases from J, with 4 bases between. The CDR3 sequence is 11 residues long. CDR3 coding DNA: TGTGCCAGTAGCAATACCGGGGAGCTGTTTTTT. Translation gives CASSNTGELFF.

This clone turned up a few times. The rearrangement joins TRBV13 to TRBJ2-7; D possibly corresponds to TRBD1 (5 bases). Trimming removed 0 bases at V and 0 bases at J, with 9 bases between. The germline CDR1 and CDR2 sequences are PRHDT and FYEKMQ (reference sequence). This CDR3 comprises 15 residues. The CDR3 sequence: CASSLGQGFSYEQYF. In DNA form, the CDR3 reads TGTGCCAGCAGCTTAGGCCAGGGATTCTCCTACGAGCAGTACTTC.

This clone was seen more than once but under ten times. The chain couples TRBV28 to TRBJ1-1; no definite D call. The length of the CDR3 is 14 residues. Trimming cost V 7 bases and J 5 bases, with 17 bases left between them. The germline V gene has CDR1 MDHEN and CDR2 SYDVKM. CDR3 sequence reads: CASTYDGVRTEAFF. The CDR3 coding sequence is TGTGCCAGCACCTACGACGGGGTGAGGACTGAAGCTTTCTTT.

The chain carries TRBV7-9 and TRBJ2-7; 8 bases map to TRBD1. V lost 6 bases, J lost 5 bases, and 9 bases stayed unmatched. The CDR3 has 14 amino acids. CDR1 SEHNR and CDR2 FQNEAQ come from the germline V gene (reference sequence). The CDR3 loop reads CASRRQGLAHEQYF. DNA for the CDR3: TGTGCCAGCAGGCGACAGGGGCTCGCCCACGAGCAGTACTTC.

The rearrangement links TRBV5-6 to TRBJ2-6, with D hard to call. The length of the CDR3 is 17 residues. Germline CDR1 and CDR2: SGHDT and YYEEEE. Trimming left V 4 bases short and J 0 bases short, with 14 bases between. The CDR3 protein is CASSAPVLFSGANVLTF. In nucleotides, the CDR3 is TGTGCCAGCAGCGCCCCGGTCCTTTTCTCTGGGGCCAACGTCCTGACTTTC.

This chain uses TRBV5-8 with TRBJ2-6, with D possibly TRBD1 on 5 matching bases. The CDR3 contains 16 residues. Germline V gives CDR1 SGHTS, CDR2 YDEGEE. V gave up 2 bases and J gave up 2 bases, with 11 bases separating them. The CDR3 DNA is TGTGCCAGCAGCTTAGCCCCAGGGCCTGGGGCCAACGTCCTGACTTTC. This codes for CASSLAPGPGANVLTF.